The 13 T cell receptor beta chains presented below share a single source sample, sequenced in a study of blood T cells in healthy people across ages. The authors ran a second PCR of roughly 6 to 12 cycles using a sample-barcoded 5' primer and a J-beta primer mix. TCRdb analysed the 5' RACE reads with MiXCR anew, one entry per CDR3 protein. This repertoire shows 700,000 to 1,000,000 distinct CDR3 sequences, roughly 44% found once; its top ten account for about a fifth. Source material: blood. These receptors came from a man aged 55 to 69 in good health.

This chain joins TRBV6-1 and TRBJ2-7; a weak D match, TRBD1 (6 bases). Germline CDR1 and CDR2: MNHNS and SASEGT. With 10 bases removed from V and 2 bases from J, the gap between germline ends came to 21 bases. The CDR3 is 15 amino acids. The CDR3: CATRRGTVGPYEQYF. The CDR3 DNA reads TGTGCCACCCGCAGGGGTACCGTAGGACCCTACGAGCAGTACTTC.

This clonotype was found a few times. The chain recombines TRBV9 with TRBJ2-1, with D unclear. The CDR3 is 15 amino acids. Trimming pared 6 bases from V and 6 bases from J, leaving 19 bases between. Per the germline V gene, CDR1 is SGDLS and CDR2 is YYNGEE. Written as DNA, the CDR3 is TGTGCCAGCACCTCGGGCGGAAGTTTTCTCAATGAGCAGTTCTTC. Translation gives CASTSGGSFLNEQFF.

The rearrangement links TRBV18 to TRBJ1-1, with D possibly matching TRBD1 (6 bases). The ends were cut back, 1 base at V and 2 bases at J, with 11 bases in the middle. This CDR3 is 15 amino acids long. Germline V gene sequence: CDR1 KGHSH, CDR2 LQKENI. The DNA for the CDR3 is TGTGCCAGCTCACCACTAGAACAGGGAAACACTGAAGCTTTCTTT. Its translation: CASSPLEQGNTEAFF. The variable domain in full, with the rest retrieved from reference TRBV18 and TRBJ1-1, is NAGVMQNPRHLVRRRGQEARLRCSPMKGHSHVYWYRQLPEEGLKFMVYLQKENIIDESGMPKERFSAEFPKEGPSILRIQQVVRGDSAAYFCASSPLEQGNTEAFFGQGTRLTVV.

This chain joins TRBV27 and TRBJ2-4; TRBD2 matches at 8 bases. The J segment lost 1 base and the V segment lost 3 bases, leaving 5 bases of the junction unmatched. The CDR3 is 16 residues long. Germline V gene sequence: CDR1 MNHEY, CDR2 SMNVEV (reference sequence). CDR3 amino acids: CASSLRPGGAKNIQYF. The DNA for the CDR3 is TGTGCCAGCAGTTTGAGGCCGGGGGGGGCCAAAAACATTCAGTACTTC.

The gene calls are TRBV3-1 and TRBJ1-4; D might be TRBD1 (5 bases). The CDR3 covers 14 residues. Germline V gene lookup returns CDR1 LGHDT and CDR2 YNNKEL (reference sequence). Trimming shortened V by 0 bases and J by 8 bases, and 10 bases separated the two germline ends. The CDR3 loop reads CASSQDGGREKLFF. As DNA, the CDR3 is TGTGCCAGCAGCCAAGATGGGGGTCGAGAAAAACTGTTTTTT. Supplemented by reference TRBV3-1 and TRBJ1-4, the full variable domain reads DTAVSQTPKYLVTQMGNDKSIKCEQNLGHDTMYWYKQDSKKFLKIMFSYNNKELIINETVPNRFSPKSPDKAHLNLHINSLELGDSAVYFCASSQDGGREKLFFGSGTQLSVL.

The table lists this clonotype with a few counts. The rearrangement uses TRBV5-1 and TRBJ1-6; tentative D call: TRBD1 (6 bases). Germline assignment: CDR1 SGHRS and CDR2 YFSETQ. Between the trimmed V and J ends, which lost 2 bases and 6 bases, there was a span of 15 bases. The CDR3 is made up of 16 amino acids. CDR3 bases: TGCGCCAGCAGCTTATTGTCAGGGGCGCCTAATTCACCCCTCCACTTT. It yields the protein CASSLLSGAPNSPLHF.

This clonotype was observed a handful of times. This chain connects TRBV7-9 to TRBJ2-5; tentatively, D is TRBD1 or TRBD2 (5 bases each). The germline CDR1 and CDR2 sequences are SEHNR and FQNEAQ (reference sequence). Trimming pared 6 bases from V and 5 bases from J, leaving 16 bases between. This CDR3 is built from 14 residues. The CDR3 reads CASRPGTWGETQYF. In nucleotides, the CDR3 is TGTGCCAGCAGGCCCGGGACCTGGGGCGAGACCCAGTACTTC.

The V and J genes are TRBV30 and TRBJ1-2; TRBD1 matches at 8 bases. V lost 7 bases and J lost 3; bases outside the gene matches: 7. The CDR3 loop spans 13 amino acids. CDR1 and CDR2 (germline): GTSNPN, SVGIG (reference sequence). CDR3 sequence reads: CAYQGTGDYGYTF. CDR3 nucleotide sequence: TGTGCCTACCAAGGGACAGGCGACTATGGCTACACCTTC.

In its sample, this clonotype was seen a few times. The rearrangement links TRBV25-1 to TRBJ2-3; perhaps TRBD2 as D (6 bases). The V end was cut by 6 bases, the J end by 2 bases, with 15 bases between. Germline V gene data show CDR1 as MGHDK and CDR2 as SYGVNS. The CDR3 length is 15 residues. The CDR3 DNA is TGTGCCAGCAGGGACTCCGGGGGAGCCACAGATACGCAGTATTTT. Protein product: CASRDSGGATDTQYF.

There are a few counts of this clonotype. The V call is TRBV7-2, the J call TRBJ2-7, with a weak D call TRBD1 (6 bases). The CDR3 runs to 15 residues. Germline V gives CDR1 SGHTA, CDR2 FQGNSA. Trimming shortened V by 4 bases and J by 4 bases, and 17 bases separated the two germline ends. The DNA of the CDR3 is TGTGCCAGCAGCTCACAACCCTCCCAGGGGTACGAGCAGTACTTC. Its translation is CASSSQPSQGYEQYF.

This clonotype was observed many times. The chain has TRBV7-2 and TRBJ2-7; D might be TRBD1 (5 bases). The CDR3 runs to 15 residues. CDR1 is SGHTA, CDR2 FQGNSA, per germline. V lost 5 bases and J 2 bases, leaving 16 bases between the germline ends. The CDR3 loop reads CASSPTGAATYEQYF. The CDR3 DNA reads as TGTGCCAGCAGCCCGACTGGGGCAGCTACCTACGAGCAGTACTTC.

The chain has TRBV20-1 and TRBJ2-1, with D perhaps TRBD1 (5 bases). Germline V lookup: CDR1 DFQATT, CDR2 SNEGSKA (reference sequence). The CDR3 has 12 residues. V was cut by 5 bases and J by 4 bases, with 9 bases left in between. The DNA for the CDR3 is TGCAGTGCTTCGGACAAGTACAATGAGCAGTTCTTC. Protein sequence: CSASDKYNEQFF.

The V gene is TRBV6-6, the J gene TRBJ1-2; TRBD1 aligns across 8 bases. The CDR3 length is 12 residues. The V and J ends lost 4 bases and 6 bases, in that order; junction bases with no gene match: 1. Looked up from germline, CDR1 is MNHNY and CDR2 is SVGAGI (reference sequence). CDR3 bases: TGTGCCAGCAGTTTCAGGGGGCATGGCTACACCTTC. This codes for CASSFRGHGYTF.